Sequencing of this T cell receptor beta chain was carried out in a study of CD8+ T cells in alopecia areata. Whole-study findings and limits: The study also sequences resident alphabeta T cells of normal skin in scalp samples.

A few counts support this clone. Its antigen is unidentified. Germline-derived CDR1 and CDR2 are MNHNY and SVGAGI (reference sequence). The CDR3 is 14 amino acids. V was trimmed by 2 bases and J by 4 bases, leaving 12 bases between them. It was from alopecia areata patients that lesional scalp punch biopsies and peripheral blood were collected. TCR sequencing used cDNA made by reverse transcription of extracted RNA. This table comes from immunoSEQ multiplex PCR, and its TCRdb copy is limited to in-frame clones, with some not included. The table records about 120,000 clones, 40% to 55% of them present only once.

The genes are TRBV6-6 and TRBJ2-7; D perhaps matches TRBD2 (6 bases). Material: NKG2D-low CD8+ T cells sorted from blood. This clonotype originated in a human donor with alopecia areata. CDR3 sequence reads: CASSYPRTTYEQYF. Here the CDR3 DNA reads TGTGCCAGCAGTTACCCCCGGACTACTTACGAGCAGTACTTC.